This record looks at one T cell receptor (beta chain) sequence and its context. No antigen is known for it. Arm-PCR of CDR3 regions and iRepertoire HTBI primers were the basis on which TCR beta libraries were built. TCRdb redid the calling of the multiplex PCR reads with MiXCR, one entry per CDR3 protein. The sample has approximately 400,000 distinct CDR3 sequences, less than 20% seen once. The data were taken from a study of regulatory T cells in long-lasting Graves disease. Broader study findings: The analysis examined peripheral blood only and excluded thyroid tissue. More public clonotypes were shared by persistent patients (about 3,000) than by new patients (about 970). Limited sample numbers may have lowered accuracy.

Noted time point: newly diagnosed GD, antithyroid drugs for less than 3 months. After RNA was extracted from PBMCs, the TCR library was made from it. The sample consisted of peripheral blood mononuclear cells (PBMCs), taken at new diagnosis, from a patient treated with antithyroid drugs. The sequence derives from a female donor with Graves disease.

The CDR3 nucleotides are TGTGCCAGCAGCTTTTGGGGGTCCTACGAGCAGTACTTC. This encodes CASSFWGSYEQYF. The chain links TRBV5-4 to TRBJ2-7, with D perhaps matching TRBD1 or TRBD2 (5 bases each). There are 13 residues in the CDR3. The ends were cut back, 2 bases at V and 1 base at J, with 7 bases in the middle. Germline V CDR1 and CDR2: SGHNT, YYREEE (reference sequence).